This TCR beta chain stems from a study of T cells in Graves' hyperthyroidism and ophthalmopathy. The study's findings and limits: Researchers report that a 13 V-J model separated ophthalmopathy from stable hyperthyroidism. Most thyroid clonotypes with frequency above 0.001 were detected in blood. Ophthalmopathy was identified by the model a median around 6.9 months ahead of onset.

Germline values: CDR1 MNHNS, CDR2 SASEGT. This CDR3 region has 12 residues. The germline V and J ends were trimmed by 5 bases and 10 bases, with 9 bases remaining between them. There are many counts of this clonotype. Its antigen is not known. Regions amplified from RNA transcripts were the TCR beta CDR3 regions. TCR CDR3 underwent first-round RT-PCR with the HTBI primer set. Using its own MiXCR run on the multiplex PCR reads, TCRdb lists one record per CDR3 protein. The sample has a few hundred thousand distinct CDR3 sequences; around a quarter are singletons. Diagnoses were established using clinical symptoms, serum thyroxine and TRAb, thyroid ultrasound and orbital computed tomography.

The TCR sequence derives from a man over 45 with Graves' hyperthyroidism. The sequencing input was blood. The genes are TRBV6-1 and TRBJ1-6, with a weak D call TRBD1 (6 bases). DNA of the CDR3: TGTGCCAGCAGTACAGGGTCCTCACCCCTCCACTTT. Amino acids: CASSTGSSPLHF.